Each of the 30 T cell receptor beta chains below was sequenced from the same sample in a study of T cell responses to AZD1222 COVID-19 vaccine. The data were produced by immunoSEQ multiplex PCR, yet TCRdb's version contains in-frame clones alone and is incomplete. The table has roughly 140,000 clones, 75% to 90% seen once. Sequences were derived from peripheral blood, sampled on day 0 of AZD1222 vaccination. Receptors were obtained from an adult in good health.

V is TRBV2 and J is TRBJ1-5, with 8 bases lining up with TRBD1. Germline CDR1 is SNHLY and CDR2 is FYNNEI. The length of the CDR3 is 14 residues. Unmatched junction bases numbered 3, after V lost 6 bases and J lost 2 bases. The CDR3 nucleotides read TGTGCCAGCAGGGGGACAGGAGGCAATCAGCCCCAGCATTTT. This encodes CASRGTGGNQPQHF.

The chain is built from TRBV18 and TRBJ1-2; D may be TRBD1 (5 bases). The CDR3 is 11 amino acids. The ends were cut back, 2 bases at V and 9 bases at J, with 7 bases in the middle. The germline V gene has CDR1 KGHSH and CDR2 LQKENI. This CDR3 is CASSPSDSYTF. The CDR3 region has the DNA TGTGCCAGCTCACCATCGGACAGCTACACCTTC. Filled out from reference TRBV18 and TRBJ1-2, the complete variable domain reads NAGVMQNPRHLVRRRGQEARLRCSPMKGHSHVYWYRQLPEEGLKFMVYLQKENIIDESGMPKERFSAEFPKEGPSILRIQQVVRGDSAAYFCASSPSDSYTFGSGTRLTVV.

The V call is TRBV2, the J call TRBJ1-2; 10 bases match TRBD1. Per germline, CDR1 SNHLY and CDR2 FYNNEI. V dropped 8 bases and J dropped 5; count of bases not matched to a gene: 17. There are 17 residues in the CDR3. The CDR3 reads CASPPGTGDEKPYGYTF. The CDR3 DNA is TGTGCCAGCCCCCCCGGGACAGGGGATGAAAAACCATATGGCTACACCTTC.

This chain links TRBV3-1 (or the pseudogene TRBV3-2) with TRBJ2-7; D call uncertain. Germline CDR1 reads LGHDT; CDR2 reads YNNKEL (reference sequence). The CDR3 loop spans 15 amino acids. V was shortened by 1 base and J by 1 base, with 11 bases between the two germline ends. As DNA, the CDR3 is TGTGCCAGCAGCCAAGCTGATTACATTTCCTACGAGCAGTACTTC. It is translated as CASSQADYISYEQYF.

The chain employs TRBV6-2 or TRBV6-3 and TRBJ2-3; 11 bases fit TRBD2. This CDR3 is built from 18 residues. Trimming took 6 bases from V and 4 from J; bases not matched to a gene: 15. CDR1 and CDR2 from the germline V gene are MNHEY and SVGEGT. CDR3: CASSHPELAGDIADTQYF. CDR3 coding DNA: TGTGCCAGCAGCCACCCAGAACTAGCGGGAGATATCGCAGATACGCAGTATTTT.

The chain employs TRBV7-6 and TRBJ2-7; D is unclear. This CDR3 is 16 amino acids long. From germline, CDR1 is SGHVS and CDR2 FNYEAQ. Trimming removed 2 bases from V and 2 bases from J, with 16 bases in between. CDR3 loop: CASSLSSSGAPYEQYF. CDR3 DNA sequence: TGTGCCAGCAGCTTAAGTTCCTCAGGTGCCCCCTACGAGCAGTACTTC.

In its sample, this clone was seen once. V and J are TRBV5-1 and TRBJ2-1; 8 nucleotides agree with TRBD1. V shed 3 bases, J shed 10 bases, and the junction held 6 bases outside the gene matches. The CDR3 runs 13 residues. The germline CDR1 and CDR2 sequences are SGHRS and YFSETQ. The CDR3 sequence: CASSWGQAREQFF. The CDR3 bases are TGCGCCAGCAGCTGGGGACAGGCCCGGGAGCAGTTCTTC.

The chain links TRBV4-1 to TRBJ1-4, with TRBD1 as a possible D gene (5 bases). The CDR3 consists of 19 residues. Trimming removed 4 bases at V and 0 bases at J, with 21 bases between. Looked up from germline, CDR1 is MGHRA and CDR2 is YSYEKL. The CDR3 nucleotides are TGCGCCAGCAGCCGTACGACCGGGGCCGCCTCTTCAACTAATGAAAAACTGTTTTTT. The encoded protein is CASSRTTGAASSTNEKLFF.

The table lists this clone with a few counts. CDR3 region: CATSREGVGRGNEKLFF. For the CDR3, the DNA is TGTGCCACCAGCAGAGAGGGAGTCGGCAGGGGAAATGAAAAACTGTTTTTT. The V call is TRBV15, the J call TRBJ1-4, with D possibly being TRBD1 (6 bases). From germline, CDR1 is LNHNV and CDR2 YYDKDF (reference sequence). V lost 0 bases, J lost 5 bases, and 16 bases lay in between. The length of the CDR3 is 17 residues.

The chain uses TRBV7-9 and TRBJ1-2; 7 bases are shared with TRBD1. Germline CDR1 reads SEHNR; CDR2 reads FQNEAQ (reference sequence). The V and J ends lost 0 bases and 0 bases, in that order; junction bases with no gene match: 10. The length of the CDR3 is 18 residues. CDR3 sequence reads: CASSLALNRDSSNYGYTF. Written as DNA, the CDR3 is TGTGCCAGCAGCTTAGCCCTAAACCGGGACAGCTCTAACTATGGCTACACCTTC.

V and J are TRBV18 and TRBJ2-6; no reliable D call. Germline CDR1 KGHSH, CDR2 LQKENI. The CDR3 covers 11 residues. Trimming removed 1 base at V and 9 bases at J, with 1 base between. The CDR3 here is CASSPHNVLTF. The CDR3 region has the DNA TGTGCCAGCTCACCACACAACGTCCTGACTTTC.

The gene calls are TRBV23-1 and TRBJ1-6, with 9 bases fitting TRBD1. TRBV23-1 is flagged as an ORF with uncertain function. This CDR3 comprises 15 residues. Trimming took 3 bases from V and 8 from J; bases not matched to a gene: 5. The CDR3 sequence: CASSHRDREYSPLHF. CDR3 nucleotide sequence: TGCGCCAGCAGTCACAGGGACAGGGAATATTCACCCCTCCACTTT.

The rearrangement joins TRBV14 to TRBJ2-2, with TRBD2 matching 8 bases. There are 19 residues in the CDR3. V gave up 0 bases and J gave up 0 bases; unmatched junction bases: 9. Germline CDR1 is SGHDN and CDR2 is FVKESK. CDR3 protein: CASSQDWLAGYPNTGELFF. CDR3 in DNA: TGTGCCAGCAGCCAAGATTGGCTAGCGGGCTACCCGAACACCGGGGAGCTGTTTTTT.

This clone was picked up one time. The chain recombines TRBV14 with TRBJ1-2; D gene unclear. Trimming cost V 0 bases and J 0 bases, with 11 bases left between them. Germline-derived CDR1 and CDR2 are SGHDN and FVKESK. CDR3 length: 16 residues. This CDR3 reads CASSQEWTEANYGYTF. CDR3 coding DNA: TGTGCCAGCAGCCAAGAATGGACGGAAGCTAACTATGGCTACACCTTC.

This chain connects TRBV4-2 to TRBJ1-1, with D perhaps matching TRBD1 (5 bases). The germline V and J ends were trimmed by 0 bases and 6 bases, with 11 bases remaining between them. The CDR3 has 14 amino acids. From germline, CDR1 is LGHNA and CDR2 YNFKEQ. In nucleotides, the CDR3 is TGTGCCAGCAGCCAAGAGTGGGGGAGGCCTGAAGCTTTCTTT. Amino acids: CASSQEWGRPEAFF.

The gene calls are TRBV4-1 and TRBJ2-1; TRBD2 matches 10 bases. This CDR3 is 18 amino acids long. The V and J ends lost 1 base and 2 bases, in that order; junction bases with no gene match: 8. The germline gives CDR1 MGHRA, CDR2 YSYEKL. The DNA of the CDR3 is TGCGCCAGCAGCCAAGTCGCCCGGACTAGCGGAACCTACAATGAGCAGTTCTTC. Translated, it gives CASSQVARTSGTYNEQFF.

This sequence joins TRBV4-1 and TRBJ1-1; 7 bases are shared with TRBD1. CDR3 length: 16 amino acids. With V trimmed by 2 bases and J by 2 bases, 8 bases remained unmatched. Germline V gene sequence: CDR1 MGHRA, CDR2 YSYEKL. The CDR3 region has the DNA TGCGCCAGCAGCCAATATTCTACAGGGGTTAACACTGAAGCTTTCTTT. This encodes CASSQYSTGVNTEAFF.

The rearrangement links TRBV19 to TRBJ2-1; weak D call: TRBD2 (5 bases). V was pared by 9 bases and J by 8 bases, with 17 bases between. Germline CDR1 LNHDA, CDR2 SQIVND (reference sequence). The CDR3 consists of 13 residues. In nucleotides, the CDR3 is TGTGCCAGCCGGGCCCCCCAGAGGGATGAGCAGTTCTTC. Residues: CASRAPQRDEQFF.

This clone was seen a single time. The chain combines TRBV28 with TRBJ2-7; 8 nucleotides agree with TRBD2. The CDR3 has 17 amino acids. J gave up 0 bases and V 4 bases, and 11 bases lay outside the gene matches. Germline V gives CDR1 MDHEN, CDR2 SYDVKM. The CDR3 coding sequence is TGTGCCAGCAGTTCCCAGCGTCTAGCGGGTCCCTCCTACGAGCAGTACTTC. Its protein product is CASSSQRLAGPSYEQYF.

The chain carries TRBV28 and TRBJ1-1, with D maybe TRBD1 (5 bases). This CDR3 contains 16 residues. Germline loops: CDR1 MDHEN, CDR2 SYDVKM. Trimming left V 5 bases short and J 0 bases short, with 16 bases between. In DNA form, the CDR3 reads TGTGCCAGCAGTCAACTGGGGGGGTTCATGAACACTGAAGCTTTCTTT. Residues: CASSQLGGFMNTEAFF.

The rearrangement joins TRBV5-5 to TRBJ2-1; 10 nucleotides line up with TRBD2. The CDR3 spans 16 residues. CDR1 is SGHKS, CDR2 YYEKEE, per germline (reference sequence). Trimming removed 4 bases from V and 12 bases from J; junction bases left unmatched: 16. The DNA for the CDR3 is TGTGCCAGCAGCCTCGGGACCCTAGCGGGGGTTGCTCGGCAGTTCTTC. Translated: CASSLGTLAGVARQFF.

This clone was detected only once. CDR3 nucleotides: TGTGCCAGCAGCTCCTTGACAGGGGCGGGGGTTAACACTGAAGCTTTCTTT. This translates into CASSSLTGAGVNTEAFF. The chain recombines TRBV5-4 with TRBJ1-1, with 8 bases aligning to TRBD1. Losses at the gene ends were 3 bases for V and 2 bases for J; bases not matched to a gene: 12. This CDR3 has 17 residues. Germline-derived CDR1 and CDR2 are SGHNT and YYREEE (reference sequence).

This chain joins TRBV5-5 and TRBJ2-2; D may be TRBD2 (6 bases). This CDR3 spans 15 amino acids. Germline lookup yields CDR1 SGHKS and CDR2 YYEKEE (reference sequence). The V end lost 5 bases, the J end lost 3 bases, and 14 bases lay between the germline ends. In DNA, the CDR3 is TGTGCCAGCAGTCTCTCCAGGAGGGACACCGGGGAGCTGTTTTTT. Its protein is CASSLSRRDTGELFF.

The sample holds one count of this clone. The chain carries TRBV5-8 and TRBJ2-7; 7 bases line up with TRBD1. J was trimmed by 3 bases and V by 0 bases; bases with no gene match: 6. The CDR3 covers 15 residues. The V gene's germline CDR1 is SGHTS and CDR2 YDEGEE. Here the CDR3 reads CASSLGDSPIYEQYF. CDR3 sequence (DNA): TGTGCCAGCAGCTTGGGGGACAGCCCCATCTACGAGCAGTACTTC.

The chain recombines TRBV7-9 with TRBJ2-7; D not resolved. The germline V gene encodes CDR1 SEHNR and CDR2 FQNEAQ (reference sequence). CDR3 size: 13 residues. Deletions cut 3 bases from V and 5 bases from J, with 11 bases between. CDR3 region: CASSFGTRDEQYF. The CDR3 DNA is TGTGCCAGCAGCTTTGGAACACGGGACGAGCAGTACTTC. The entire variable domain, with the rest obtained from reference TRBV7-9 and TRBJ2-7, is as follows: DTGVSQNPRHKITKRGQNVTFRCDPISEHNRLYWYRQTLGQGPEFLTYFQNEAQLEKSRLLSDRFSAERPKGSFSTLEIQRTEQGDSAMYLCASSFGTRDEQYFGPGTRLTVT.

The chain joins TRBV7-3 to TRBJ2-1, with D tentatively TRBD2 (5 bases). Looked up from germline, CDR1 is SGHTA and CDR2 is FQGTGA. This CDR3 region has 17 residues. Trimming took 8 bases from V and 0 from J, leaving 20 bases between them. The CDR3: CASGLPSRGSSYNEQFF. The CDR3 nucleotides are TGTGCCAGCGGACTCCCCTCGCGTGGAAGCTCCTACAATGAGCAGTTCTTC.

The chain recombines TRBV3-1 (or the pseudogene TRBV3-2) with TRBJ2-7; D not resolved. Germline CDR1 LGHDT, CDR2 YNNKEL (reference sequence). The V end was cut by 1 base, the J end by 0 bases, with 10 bases between. The CDR3 sequence is 15 residues long. This chain's CDR3 is CASSQGAAASYEQYF. The CDR3 DNA reads TGTGCCAGCAGCCAAGGCGCGGCGGCCTCCTACGAGCAGTACTTC.

The chain has TRBV27 and TRBJ2-1; the D gene is possibly TRBD2 (5 bases). With 3 bases removed from V and 0 bases from J, the gap between germline ends came to 9 bases. Germline CDR1 MNHEY, CDR2 SMNVEV (reference sequence). The CDR3 extends over 15 amino acids. The CDR3 reads CASSFRGYSYNEQFF. The CDR3 DNA reads TGTGCCAGCAGTTTTCGGGGATACTCCTACAATGAGCAGTTCTTC.

The chain is built from TRBV19 and TRBJ2-7, with a possible D match to TRBD1 (5 bases). The CDR3 has 14 amino acids. CDR1 LNHDA and CDR2 SQIVND come from the germline V gene (reference sequence). Trimming shortened V by 10 bases and J by 2 bases, and 18 bases separated the two germline ends. The CDR3 coding sequence is TGTGCCACCAGCCCAGGGAATCTCCCCTACGAGCAGTACTTC. This translates into CATSPGNLPYEQYF.

This chain connects TRBV6-5 to TRBJ1-2; TRBD1 matches 7 bases. V was clipped by 4 bases and J by 4 bases; unmatched bases: 12. The CDR3 is 16 amino acids. Germline values: CDR1 MNHEY, CDR2 SVGAGI. CDR3 sequence: CASSSPGKGAIYGYTF. The CDR3 DNA follows: TGTGCCAGCAGTTCCCCGGGAAAGGGGGCTATCTATGGCTACACCTTC.